These T cell receptor beta chains were read from a single sample in a study of shared clonotypes between healthy human individuals. Sequencing used immunoSEQ multiplex PCR; TCRdb keeps in-frame clones, though not all of them. The data show approximately 1,500,000 clones, approximately 98% seen once. The sample taken for sequencing was naive CD4+ T cells sorted from blood. All receptors derive from a man aged 25 to 45 in good health. CDR3s include the opening cysteine and the closing phenylalanine or tryptophan. D genes are given only for firm matches.

D: TRBD1; V: TRBV14; J: TRBJ2-7; CDR3: CASSQKDRALPYEQYF; DNA: TGTGCCAGCAGCCAAAAGGACAGGGCATTACCATACGAGCAGTACTTC
D: .; V: TRBV7-3; J: TRBJ2-2; CDR3: CASSSTGMAGELFF; DNA: TGTGCCAGCAGCTCGACCGGAATGGCCGGGGAGCTGTTTTTT
D: .; V: TRBV5-6; J: TRBJ2-5; CDR3: CASSLVRPGQETQYF; DNA: TGTGCCAGCAGCTTGGTTCGGCCAGGCCAAGAGACCCAGTACTTC
D: .; V: TRBV18; J: TRBJ1-3; CDR3: CASSPSGTIRNTIYF; DNA: TGTGCCAGCTCACCTTCAGGGACAATCCGAAACACCATATATTTT
D: TRBD1; V: TRBV6-1; J: TRBJ1-2; CDR3: CASSAGQLSRGYTF; DNA: TGTGCCAGCAGCGCGGGACAGCTCTCTCGAGGCTACACCTTC
D: TRBD2; V: TRBV7-6; J: TRBJ2-7; CDR3: CASSVRLAGGSSYEQYF; DNA: TGTGCCAGCAGCGTCAGACTAGCGGGAGGCAGCTCCTACGAGCAGTACTTC
D: .; V: TRBV6-1; J: TRBJ1-1; CDR3: CASSEDLNLGDEAFF; DNA: TGTGCCAGCAGTGAAGACTTGAATTTGGGAGATGAAGCTTTCTTT
D: .; V: TRBV9; J: TRBJ2-5; CDR3: CASSQFGRDGRGETQYF; DNA: TGTGCCAGCAGCCAATTCGGGCGGGATGGGCGAGGAGAGACCCAGTACTTC
D: .; V: TRBV2; J: TRBJ2-7; CDR3: CASSEAPGHDSIGYF; DNA: TGTGCCAGCAGTGAAGCACCGGGACATGACTCGATTGGGTACTTC
D: .; V: TRBV18; J: TRBJ2-7; CDR3: CASSNQTSYEQYF; DNA: TGTGCCAGCTCAAACCAGACTAGTTACGAGCAGTACTTC